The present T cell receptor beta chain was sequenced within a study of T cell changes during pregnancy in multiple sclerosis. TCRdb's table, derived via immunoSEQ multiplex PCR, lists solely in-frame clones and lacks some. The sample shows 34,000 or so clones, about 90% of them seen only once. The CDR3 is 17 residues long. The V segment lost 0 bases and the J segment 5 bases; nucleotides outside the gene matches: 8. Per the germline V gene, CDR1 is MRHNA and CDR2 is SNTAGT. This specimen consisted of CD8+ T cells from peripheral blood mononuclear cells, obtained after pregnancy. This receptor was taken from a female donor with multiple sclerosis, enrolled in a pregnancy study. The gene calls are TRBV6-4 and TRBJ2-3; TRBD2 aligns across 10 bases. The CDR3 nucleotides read TGTGCCAGCAGTGACTCGACTCTAGCGGGGGTAATAGATACGCAGTATTTT. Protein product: CASSDSTLAGVIDTQYF.